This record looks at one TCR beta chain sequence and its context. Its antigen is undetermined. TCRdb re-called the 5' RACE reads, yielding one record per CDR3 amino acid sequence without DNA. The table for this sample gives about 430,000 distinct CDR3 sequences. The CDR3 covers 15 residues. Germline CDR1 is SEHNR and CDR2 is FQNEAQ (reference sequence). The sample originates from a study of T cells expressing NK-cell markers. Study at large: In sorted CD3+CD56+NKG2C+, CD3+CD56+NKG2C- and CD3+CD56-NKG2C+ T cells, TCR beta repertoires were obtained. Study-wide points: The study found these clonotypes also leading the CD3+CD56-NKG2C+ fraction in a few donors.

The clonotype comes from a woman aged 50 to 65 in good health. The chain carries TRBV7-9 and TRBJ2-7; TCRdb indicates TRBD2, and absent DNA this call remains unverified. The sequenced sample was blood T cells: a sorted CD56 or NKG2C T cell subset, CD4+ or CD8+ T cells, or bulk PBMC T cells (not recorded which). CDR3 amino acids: CASSKTSGNPYEQYF. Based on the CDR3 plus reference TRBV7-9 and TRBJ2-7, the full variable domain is DTGVSQNPRHKITKRGQNVTFRCDPISEHNRLYWYRQTLGQGPEFLTYFQNEAQLEKSRLLSDRFSAERPKGSFSTLEIQRTEQGDSAMYLCASSKTSGNPYEQYFGPGTRLTVT.